The 9 T cell receptor beta chains presented below share a single source sample, sequenced in a study of shared clonotypes between healthy human individuals. TCRdb's copy holds only in-frame clones and misses some; the assay was immunoSEQ multiplex PCR. The table lists about 710,000 clones, 72% of them singletons. Sequenced sample: memory CD4+ T cells sorted from blood. Specified subset: CD45RA-negative fraction. The receptor source for this set is a woman between 25 and 40 years old in good health.

The chain employs TRBV15 and TRBJ2-1, with D unclear. The V gene's germline CDR1 is LNHNV and CDR2 YYDKDF (reference sequence). There are 17 residues in the CDR3. V gave up 4 bases and J gave up 2 bases, with 18 bases separating them. In DNA, the CDR3 is TGTGCCACCAGCACGCCATTTTGGCGGAGTGCCTACAATGAGCAGTTCTTC. This encodes CATSTPFWRSAYNEQFF.

V and J are TRBV5-1 and TRBJ2-3; D is possibly TRBD1 (5 bases). The CDR3 has 14 residues. With 3 bases removed from V and 2 bases from J, the gap between germline ends came to 10 bases. Germline CDR1 and CDR2: SGHRS and YFSETQ. CDR3 coding DNA: TGCGCCAGCAGCTGGCAGGGCATCACAGATACGCAGTATTTT. It is translated as CASSWQGITDTQYF.

The V gene is TRBV18, the J gene TRBJ1-2, with D perhaps TRBD1 (5 bases). Germline V gives CDR1 KGHSH, CDR2 LQKENI. The length of the CDR3 is 16 residues. V was pared by 0 bases and J by 0 bases, with 11 bases between. This CDR3 reads CASSPPQGLANYGYTF. The CDR3 DNA sequence: TGTGCCAGCTCACCACCTCAGGGCCTAGCTAACTATGGCTACACCTTC.

Only a few counts were recorded for this clone. The sample has other DNA sequences that encode this CDR3 too. This chain connects TRBV2 to TRBJ1-5, with D possibly TRBD1 on 5 matching bases. Germline CDR1 reads SNHLY; CDR2 reads FYNNEI. The CDR3 loop spans 15 amino acids. Trimming took off 4 bases at V and 2 bases at J, with 12 bases between the two ends. The CDR3 sequence is CASSGTGTGNQPQHF. In DNA, the CDR3 is TGTGCCAGCAGTGGAACAGGAACGGGCAATCAGCCCCAGCATTTT.

This chain joins TRBV2 and TRBJ1-5; D is ambiguous. Between the trimmed V and J ends, which lost 8 bases and 2 bases, there was a span of 16 bases. This CDR3 has 15 amino acids. Germline CDR1 SNHLY, CDR2 FYNNEI. DNA of the CDR3: TGTGCCAGCCTACTTAGGGAGGTAGGCAATCAGCCCCAGCATTTT. It encodes CASLLREVGNQPQHF.

The chain combines TRBV20-1 with TRBJ2-3; D is undetermined. Per the germline V gene, CDR1 is DFQATT and CDR2 is SNEGSKA (reference sequence). Trimming left V 1 base short and J 7 bases short, with 6 bases between. This CDR3 is built from 11 residues. Here the CDR3 reads CSARAEYTQYF. In nucleotides, the CDR3 is TGCAGTGCTAGAGCCGAGTATACGCAGTATTTT.

The chain couples TRBV28 to TRBJ1-5; the match to TRBD1 covers 7 bases. Germline-derived CDR1 and CDR2 are MDHEN and SYDVKM. This CDR3 comprises 15 residues. Unmatched junction bases numbered 11, after V lost 6 bases and J lost 6 bases. For the CDR3, the DNA is TGTGCCAGCAGCAGGAACAGGGGACGAGCTCAGCCCCAGCATTTT. Protein: CASSRNRGRAQPQHF. Using reference TRBV28 and TRBJ1-5 for the parts outside the CDR3, the full variable domain is DVKVTQSSRYLVKRTGEKVFLECVQDMDHENMFWYRQDPGLGLRLIYFSYDVKMKEKGDIPEGYSVSREKKERFSLILESASTNQTSMYLCASSRNRGRAQPQHFGDGTRLSIL.

The chain employs TRBV4-2 and TRBJ1-4; 10 nucleotides agree with TRBD1. This CDR3 comprises 16 residues. V lost 1 base to trimming and J lost 5 bases; unmatched junction nucleotides: 4. Germline CDR1 and CDR2: LGHNA and YNFKEQ. CDR3 loop: CASSQGGTGENEKLFF. CDR3 sequence (DNA): TGTGCCAGCAGCCAAGGGGGGACAGGGGAAAATGAAAAACTGTTTTTT.

The J gene is TRBJ1-4, the V gene TRBV4-1; D may be TRBD1 (5 bases). V lost 2 bases and J lost 11, with 24 bases in between. The CDR3 covers 17 residues. The germline CDR1 and CDR2 sequences are MGHRA and YSYEKL. This CDR3 is CASSQPIAGTVLRKLFF. The CDR3 DNA is TGCGCCAGCAGCCAACCCATAGCCGGGACGGTGCTACGGAAACTGTTTTTT.